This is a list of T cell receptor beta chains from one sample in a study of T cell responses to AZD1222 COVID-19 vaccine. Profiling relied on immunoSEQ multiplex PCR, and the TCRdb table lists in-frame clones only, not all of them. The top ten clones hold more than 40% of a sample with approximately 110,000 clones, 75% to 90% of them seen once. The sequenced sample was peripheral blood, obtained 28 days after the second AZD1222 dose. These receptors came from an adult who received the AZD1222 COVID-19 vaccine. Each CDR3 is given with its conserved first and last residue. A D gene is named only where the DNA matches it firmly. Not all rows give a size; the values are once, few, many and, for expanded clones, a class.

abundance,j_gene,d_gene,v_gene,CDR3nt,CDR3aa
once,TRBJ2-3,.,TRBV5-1,TGCGCCAGCAGCCGGGGCTTGGGAGCGGCGAGCACAGATACGCAGTATTTT,CASSRGLGAASTDTQYF
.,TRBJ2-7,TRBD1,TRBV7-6,TGTGCCAGCAGCTTATGGGGGACAGGTTGTCGCGAGCAGTACTTC,CASSLWGTGCREQYF
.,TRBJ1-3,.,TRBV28,TGTGCCAGCAGTTCGGGGGGCTCTGGAAACACCATATATTTT,CASSSGGSGNTIYF
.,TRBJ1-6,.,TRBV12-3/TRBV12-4,TGTGCCAGCAGTTTGGGCAATTCACCCCTCCACTTT,CASSLGNSPLHF
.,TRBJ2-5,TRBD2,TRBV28,TGTGCCAGCAGTCCGGGACTAGCGGGAGAAGAAGAGACCCAGTACTTC,CASSPGLAGEEETQYF
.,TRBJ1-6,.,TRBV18,TGTGCCAGCTCACCAGCTGAGGGGCGAAATTCACCCCTCCACTTT,CASSPAEGRNSPLHF
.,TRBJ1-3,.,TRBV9,TGTGCCAGCAGCGTAGAACCACGGGCCGTGGAAGGAAACACCATATATTTT,CASSVEPRAVEGNTIYF
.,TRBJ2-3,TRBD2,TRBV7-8,TGTGCCAGCAGCTTTCCGGGGGGGGAGCAGTATTTT,CASSFPGGEQYF
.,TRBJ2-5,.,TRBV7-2,TGTGCCAGCAGCTTAAGTGTGTTCCAAGAGACCCAGTACTTC,CASSLSVFQETQYF
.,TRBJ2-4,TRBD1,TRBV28,TGTGCCAGCAGTATTACAGGGGGGAACATTCAGTACTTC,CASSITGGNIQYF
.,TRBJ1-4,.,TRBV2,TGTGCCAGCAGTGGCTGGACAATTGAAAAACTGTTTTTT,CASSGWTIEKLFF
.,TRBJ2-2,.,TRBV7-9,TGTGCCAGCAGCTTAAACACAGCCCCCGGGGAGCTGTTTTTT,CASSLNTAPGELFF
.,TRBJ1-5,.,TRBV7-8,TGTGCCAGCAGCCAAGAGCTCATTCAGCCCCAGCATTTT,CASSQELIQPQHF
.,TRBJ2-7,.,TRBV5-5,TGTGCCAGCAGCCCGCAGGGGAACTCCTACGAGCAGTACTTC,CASSPQGNSYEQYF
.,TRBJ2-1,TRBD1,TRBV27,TGTGCCAGCAGTTCGGACAGGCCCTACAATGAGCAGTTCTTC,CASSSDRPYNEQFF
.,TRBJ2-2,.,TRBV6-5,TGTGCCAGCAGTCCTTGGAGCATAGGAGGCGGGGAGCTGTTTTTT,CASSPWSIGGGELFF
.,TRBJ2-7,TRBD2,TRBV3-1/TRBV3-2,TGTGCCAGCAGCCAGCGCGGGAGAGCAGCGTACGAGCAGTACTTC,CASSQRGRAAYEQYF
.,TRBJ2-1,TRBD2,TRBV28,TGTGCCAGCAGTTTCGGGGGCGGGAGGGCTAATGAGCAGTTCTTC,CASSFGGGRANEQFF
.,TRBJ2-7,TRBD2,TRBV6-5,TGTGCCAGCAGTCCTGATGCGGGAGGGGCCTACGAGCAGTACTTC,CASSPDAGGAYEQYF
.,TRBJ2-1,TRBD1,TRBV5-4,TGTGCCAGCAGCTCAACAGGTGGACAGGGAAATTCCTACAATGAGCAGTTCTTC,CASSSTGGQGNSYNEQFF
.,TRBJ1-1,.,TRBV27,TGTGCCAGCAGTCGGGACACTGAAGCTTTCTTT,CASSRDTEAFF
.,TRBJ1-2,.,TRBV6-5,TGTGCCAGCAGTTACTCGGGACTACTTGGCTACACCTTC,CASSYSGLLGYTF
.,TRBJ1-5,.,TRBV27,TGTGCCAGCAGTTTATTCGGGGGTAGCAATCAGCCCCAGCATTTT,CASSLFGGSNQPQHF
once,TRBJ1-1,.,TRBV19,TGTGCCAGTAGCGCGGGTGGGGTTCTGAACACTGAAGCTTTCTTT,CASSAGGVLNTEAFF
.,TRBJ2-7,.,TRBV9,TGTGCCAGCAGGCCTGACACTCTAGGGCTCGAGCAGTACTTC,CASRPDTLGLEQYF
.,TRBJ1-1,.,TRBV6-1,TGTGCCAGCAGTGAGGCAGGCGGGAAGAACACTGAAGCTTTCTTT,CASSEAGGKNTEAFF
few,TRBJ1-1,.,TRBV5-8,TGTGCCAGCAGCTTTAGGCAGGGCACTGAAGCTTTCTTT,CASSFRQGTEAFF
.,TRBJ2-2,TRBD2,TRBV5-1,TGCGCCAGCACCCCTAGGACTAGCGGGGTGGAGGAGCTGTTTTTT,CASTPRTSGVEELFF
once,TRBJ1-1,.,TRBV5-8,TGTGCCAGCAGCTTTCCATACAGGGTGAACACTGAAGCTTTCTTT,CASSFPYRVNTEAFF
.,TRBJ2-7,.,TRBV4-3,TGCGCCAGCAGCCAAGATTATTGGGGGAGCTACGAGCAGTACTTC,CASSQDYWGSYEQYF
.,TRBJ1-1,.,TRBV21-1,TGTGCCAGCAGCCTAGGTGGGGGGACTTCGAGAAACACTGAAGCTTTCTTT,CASSLGGGTSRNTEAFF